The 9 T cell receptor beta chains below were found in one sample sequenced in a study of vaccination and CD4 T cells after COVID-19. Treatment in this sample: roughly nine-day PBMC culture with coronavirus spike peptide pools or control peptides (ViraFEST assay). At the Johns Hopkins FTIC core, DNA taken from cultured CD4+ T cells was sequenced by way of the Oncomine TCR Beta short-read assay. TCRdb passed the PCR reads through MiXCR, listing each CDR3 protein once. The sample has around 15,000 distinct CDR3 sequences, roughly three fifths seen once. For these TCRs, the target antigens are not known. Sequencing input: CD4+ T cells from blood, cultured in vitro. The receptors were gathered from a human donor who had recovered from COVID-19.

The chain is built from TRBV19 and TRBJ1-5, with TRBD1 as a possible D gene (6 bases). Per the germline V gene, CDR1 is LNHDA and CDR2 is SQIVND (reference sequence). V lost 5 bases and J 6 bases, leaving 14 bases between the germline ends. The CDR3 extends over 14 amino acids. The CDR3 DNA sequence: TGTGCCAGTAGTCAACAGGGTTCCGGTCAGCCCCAGCATTTT. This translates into CASSQQGSGQPQHF.

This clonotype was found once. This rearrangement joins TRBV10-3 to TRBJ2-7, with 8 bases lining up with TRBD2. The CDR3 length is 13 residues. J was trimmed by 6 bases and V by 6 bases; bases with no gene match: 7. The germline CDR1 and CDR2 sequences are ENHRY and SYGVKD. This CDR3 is CAISSGLEAEQYF. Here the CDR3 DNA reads TGTGCCATCAGCTCGGGACTAGAGGCCGAGCAGTACTTC.

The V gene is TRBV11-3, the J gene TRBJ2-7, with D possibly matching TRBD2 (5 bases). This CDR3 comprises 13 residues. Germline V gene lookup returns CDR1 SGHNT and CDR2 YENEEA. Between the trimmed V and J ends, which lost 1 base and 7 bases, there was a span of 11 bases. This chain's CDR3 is CASSLAGFREQYF. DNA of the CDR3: TGTGCCAGCAGCTTAGCGGGATTTCGTGAGCAGTACTTC.

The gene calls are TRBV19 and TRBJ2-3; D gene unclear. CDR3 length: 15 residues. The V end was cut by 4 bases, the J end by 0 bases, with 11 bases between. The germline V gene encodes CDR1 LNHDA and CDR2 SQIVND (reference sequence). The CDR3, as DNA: TGTGCCAGTAGTAACACCGCAGTTAGCACAGATACGCAGTATTTT. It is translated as CASSNTAVSTDTQYF.

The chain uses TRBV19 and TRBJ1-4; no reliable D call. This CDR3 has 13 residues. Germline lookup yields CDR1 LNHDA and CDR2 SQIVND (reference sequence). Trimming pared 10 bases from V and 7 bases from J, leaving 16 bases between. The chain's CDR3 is CATQASRGEKLFF. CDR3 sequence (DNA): TGTGCCACCCAGGCCAGCCGAGGTGAAAAACTGTTTTTT.

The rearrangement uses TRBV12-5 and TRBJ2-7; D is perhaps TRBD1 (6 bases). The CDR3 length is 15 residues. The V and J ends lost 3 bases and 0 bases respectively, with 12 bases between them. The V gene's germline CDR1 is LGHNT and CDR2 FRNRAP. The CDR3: CASGLRRGGSYEQYF. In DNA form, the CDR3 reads TGTGCTAGTGGTTTACGGCGAGGGGGCTCCTACGAGCAGTACTTC. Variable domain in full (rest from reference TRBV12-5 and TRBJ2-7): DARVTQTPRHKVTEMGQEVTMRCQPILGHNTVFWYRQTMMQGLELLAYFRNRAPLDDSGMPKDRFSAEMPDATLATLKIQPSEPRDSAVYFCASGLRRGGSYEQYFGPGTRLTVT.

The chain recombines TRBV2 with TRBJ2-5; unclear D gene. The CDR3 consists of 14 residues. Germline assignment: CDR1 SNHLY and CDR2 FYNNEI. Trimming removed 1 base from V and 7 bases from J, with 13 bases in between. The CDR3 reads CASSEDGEAMTQYF. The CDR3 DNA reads TGTGCCAGCAGTGAAGATGGTGAGGCAATGACCCAGTACTTC.

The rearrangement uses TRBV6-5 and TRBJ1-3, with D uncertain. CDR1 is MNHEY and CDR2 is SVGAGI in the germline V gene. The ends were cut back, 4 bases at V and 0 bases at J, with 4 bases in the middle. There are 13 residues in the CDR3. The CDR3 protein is CASSFYSGNTIYF. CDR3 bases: TGTGCCAGCAGTTTTTACTCTGGAAACACCATATATTTT.

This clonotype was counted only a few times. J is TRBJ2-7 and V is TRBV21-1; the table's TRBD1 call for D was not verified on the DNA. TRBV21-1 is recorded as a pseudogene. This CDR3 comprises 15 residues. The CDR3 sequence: CASSKAEDRSYEQYF. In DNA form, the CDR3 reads TGTGCCAGCAGCAAAGCCGAAGACAGGTCCTACGAGCAGTACTTC.